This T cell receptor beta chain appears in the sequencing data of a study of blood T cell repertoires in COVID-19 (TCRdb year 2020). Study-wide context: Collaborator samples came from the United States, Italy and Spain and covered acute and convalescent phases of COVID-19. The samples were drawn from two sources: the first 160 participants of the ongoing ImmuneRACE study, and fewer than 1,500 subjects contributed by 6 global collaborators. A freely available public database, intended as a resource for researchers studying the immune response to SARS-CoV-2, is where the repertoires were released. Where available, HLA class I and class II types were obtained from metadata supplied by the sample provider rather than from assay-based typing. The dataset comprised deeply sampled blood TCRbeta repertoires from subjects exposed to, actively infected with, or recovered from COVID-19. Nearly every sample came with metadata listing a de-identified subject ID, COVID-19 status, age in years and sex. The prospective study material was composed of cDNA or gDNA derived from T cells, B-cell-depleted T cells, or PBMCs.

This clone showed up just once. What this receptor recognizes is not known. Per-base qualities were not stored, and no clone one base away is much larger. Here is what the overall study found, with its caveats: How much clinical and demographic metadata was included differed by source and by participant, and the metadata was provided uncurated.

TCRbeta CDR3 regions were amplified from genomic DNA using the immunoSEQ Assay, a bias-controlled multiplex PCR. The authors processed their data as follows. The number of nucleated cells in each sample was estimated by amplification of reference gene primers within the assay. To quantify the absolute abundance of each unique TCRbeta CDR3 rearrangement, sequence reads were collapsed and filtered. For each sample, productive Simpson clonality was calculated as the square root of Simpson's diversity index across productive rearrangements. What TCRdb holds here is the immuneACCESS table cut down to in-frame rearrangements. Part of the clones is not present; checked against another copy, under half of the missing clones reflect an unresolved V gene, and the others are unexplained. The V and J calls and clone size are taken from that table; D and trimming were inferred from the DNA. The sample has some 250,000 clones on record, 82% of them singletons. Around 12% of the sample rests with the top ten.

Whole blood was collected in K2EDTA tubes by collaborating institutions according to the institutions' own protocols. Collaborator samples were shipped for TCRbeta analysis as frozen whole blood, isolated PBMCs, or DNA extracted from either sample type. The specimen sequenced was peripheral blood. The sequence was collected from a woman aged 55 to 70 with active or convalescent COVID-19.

In nucleotide form, the sequence is TGCAGTGCTAGTGAGCTAGCGGGGGATCGGCCCGACAGGGAGCAGTACTTC. It translates as CSASELAGDRPDREQYF. In this chain, TRBV20-1 is recombined with TRBJ2-7; 10 nucleotides in the junction match TRBD2. From the germline V gene (reference sequence), CDR1 is DFQATT and CDR2 is SNEGSKA. The CDR3 holds 17 amino acids from the cysteine to the phenylalanine. CDR3 DNA only is kept here, 51 bases in frame from base 1. The junction shows trimming of 3 bases on V and 7 bases on J, and the gene matches do not reach 18 bases of it.